This T cell receptor (beta chain) was sequenced for a study of OX40 agonist ivuxolimab in advanced cancers. Across the study: Enrollees could have had prior anti-PD-1, anti-PD-L1 or anti-CTLA-4 therapy, which about 42% had received.

There are 12 residues in the CDR3. V lost 1 base and J 7 bases, leaving 4 bases between the germline ends. Looked up from germline, CDR1 is SEHNR and CDR2 is FQNEAQ (reference sequence). Some clones are missing from TCRdb's copy, which holds only in-frame ones; the method was immunoSEQ multiplex PCR. The table lists tens of thousands of clones, 75% to 95% of them singletons. The timepoints at which blood was sampled were baseline, cycle 4 day 1, and cycle 7 day 1. The sequences come from CD4+ or CD8+ T cells sorted from blood, collected in a trial of the OX40 agonist ivuxolimab. The TCR originated in an adult with an advanced solid tumor such as melanoma, head and neck, liver or kidney cancer. V usage is TRBV7-9 and J usage is TRBJ2-2; D is ambiguous. CDR3 sequence reads: CASSLDYGELFF. CDR3 DNA sequence: TGTGCCAGCAGCTTAGATTACGGGGAGCTGTTTTTT. The entire variable domain, with the rest obtained from reference TRBV7-9 and TRBJ2-2, is as follows: DTGVSQNPRHKITKRGQNVTFRCDPISEHNRLYWYRQTLGQGPEFLTYFQNEAQLEKSRLLSDRFSAERPKGSFSTLEIQRTEQGDSAMYLCASSLDYGELFFGEGSRLTVL.